The clone carrying this T cell receptor (beta chain) was recorded a few times. Its specificity is not known. Nonspecific anti-CD3/anti-CD28 bead stimulation represents the broad CD4+ T cell repertoire. Responding CD4+ T cells were sorted by upregulation of both CD40 ligand and CD69. The data originate from a study of persistence of HIV-infected CD4 T cells. This was the immunoSEQ version 4 assay in survey mode. Method: immunoSEQ multiplex PCR; TCRdb's copy keeps in-frame clones and lacks some. Of around 39,000 clones in the sample, roughly nine tenths were seen once. Trimming removed 5 bases at V and 10 bases at J, with 23 bases between. CDR1 SGHVS and CDR2 FQNEAQ come from the germline V gene. The CDR3 totals 15 residues.

The gene calls are TRBV7-8 and TRBJ1-1, with D possibly TRBD1 on 5 matching bases. The receptor was isolated from an adult man with HIV who was CMV-seropositive. The specimen comprised CD4+ T cells sorted from PBMCs after roughly 18-hour stimulation, sampled from a patient who received antiretroviral therapy. The CDR3 reads CASSVDKGRTLRAFF. CDR3 sequence (DNA): TGTGCCAGCAGCGTCGACAAGGGGCGAACACTGAGAGCTTTCTTT. Supplemented by reference TRBV7-8 and TRBJ1-1, the full variable domain reads GAGVSQSPRYKVAKRGQDVALRCDPISGHVSLFWYQQALGQGPEFLTYFQNEAQLDKSGLPSDRFFAERPEGSVSTLKIQRTQQEDSAVYLCASSVDKGRTLRAFFGQGTRLTVV.